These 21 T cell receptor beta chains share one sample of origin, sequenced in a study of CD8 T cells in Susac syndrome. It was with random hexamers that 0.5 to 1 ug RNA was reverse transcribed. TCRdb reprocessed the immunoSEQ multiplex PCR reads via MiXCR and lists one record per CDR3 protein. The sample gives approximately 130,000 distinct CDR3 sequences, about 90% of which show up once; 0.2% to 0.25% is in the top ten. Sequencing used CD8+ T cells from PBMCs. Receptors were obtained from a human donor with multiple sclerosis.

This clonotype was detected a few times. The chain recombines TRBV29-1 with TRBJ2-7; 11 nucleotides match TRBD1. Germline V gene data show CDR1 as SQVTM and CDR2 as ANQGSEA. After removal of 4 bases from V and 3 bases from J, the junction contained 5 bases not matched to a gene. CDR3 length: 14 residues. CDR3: CSVAGQGDSYEQYF. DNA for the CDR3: TGCAGCGTTGCGGGACAGGGGGACAGCTACGAGCAGTACTTC.

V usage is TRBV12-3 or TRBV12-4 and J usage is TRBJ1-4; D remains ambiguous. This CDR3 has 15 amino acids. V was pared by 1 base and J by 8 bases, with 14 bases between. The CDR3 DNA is TGTGCCAGCAGTTTAGGGACCCCATTAAGGGAAAAACTGTTTTTT. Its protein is CASSLGTPLREKLFF.

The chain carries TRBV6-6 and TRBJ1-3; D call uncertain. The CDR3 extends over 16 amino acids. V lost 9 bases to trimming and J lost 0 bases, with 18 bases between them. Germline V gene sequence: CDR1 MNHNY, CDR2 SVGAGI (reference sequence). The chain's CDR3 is CASAATTIISGNTIYF. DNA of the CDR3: TGTGCCAGTGCTGCTACTACAATCATCTCTGGAAACACCATATATTTT.

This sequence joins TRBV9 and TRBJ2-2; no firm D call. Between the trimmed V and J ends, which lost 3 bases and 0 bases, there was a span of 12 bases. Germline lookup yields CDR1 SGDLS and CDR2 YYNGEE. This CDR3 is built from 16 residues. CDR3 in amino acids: CASSEVPVPNTGELFF. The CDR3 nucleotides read TGTGCCAGCAGCGAGGTCCCGGTTCCGAACACCGGGGAGCTGTTTTTT.

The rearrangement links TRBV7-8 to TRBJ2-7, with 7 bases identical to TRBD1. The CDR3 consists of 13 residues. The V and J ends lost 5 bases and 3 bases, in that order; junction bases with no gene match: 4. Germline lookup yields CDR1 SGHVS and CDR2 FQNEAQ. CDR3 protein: CASSRGQYYEQYF. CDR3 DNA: TGTGCCAGCAGCCGGGGACAGTACTACGAGCAGTACTTC.

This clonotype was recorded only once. This CDR3 is CASSHMGGTEQYF. CDR3 in DNA: TGCGCCAGCAGCCACATGGGGGGAACCGAGCAGTACTTC. The chain recombines TRBV5-1 with TRBJ2-7, with D possibly being TRBD2 (6 bases). With 4 bases removed from V and 6 bases from J, the gap between germline ends came to 14 bases. This CDR3 is built from 13 residues. CDR1 and CDR2 (germline): SGHRS, YFSETQ.

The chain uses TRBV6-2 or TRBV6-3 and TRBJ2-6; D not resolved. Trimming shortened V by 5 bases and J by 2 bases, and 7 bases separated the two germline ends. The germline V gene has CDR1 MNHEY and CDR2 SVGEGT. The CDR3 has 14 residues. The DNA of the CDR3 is TGTGCCAGCAGTATGGGGACTGGGGCCAACGTCCTGACTTTC. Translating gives CASSMGTGANVLTF.

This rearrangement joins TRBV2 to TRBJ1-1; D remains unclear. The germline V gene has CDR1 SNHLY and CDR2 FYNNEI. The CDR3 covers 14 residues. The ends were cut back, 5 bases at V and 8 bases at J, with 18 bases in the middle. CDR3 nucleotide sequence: TGTGCCAGCAGTTCCTCGGGAGGAGGAGGGGAAGCTTTCTTT. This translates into CASSSSGGGGEAFF.

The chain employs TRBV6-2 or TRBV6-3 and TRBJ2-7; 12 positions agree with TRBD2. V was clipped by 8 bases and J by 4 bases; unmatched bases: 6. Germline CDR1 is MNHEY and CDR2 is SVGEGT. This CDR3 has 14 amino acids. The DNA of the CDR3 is TGTGCCAGCGCGAAGACTAGCGGGAGTTACGAGCAGTACTTC. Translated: CASAKTSGSYEQYF.

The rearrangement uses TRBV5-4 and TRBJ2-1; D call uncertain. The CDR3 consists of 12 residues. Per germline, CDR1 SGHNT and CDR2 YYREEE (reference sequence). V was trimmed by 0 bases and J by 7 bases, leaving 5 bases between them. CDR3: CASSLVSNEQFF. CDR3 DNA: TGTGCCAGCAGCTTGGTTTCAAATGAGCAGTTCTTC.

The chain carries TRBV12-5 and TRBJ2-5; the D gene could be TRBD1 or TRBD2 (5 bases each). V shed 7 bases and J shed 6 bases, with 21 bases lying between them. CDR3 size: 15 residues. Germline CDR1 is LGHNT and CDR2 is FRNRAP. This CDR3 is CASAPGRGPWQTQYF. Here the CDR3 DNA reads TGTGCTAGTGCCCCGGGAAGGGGACCGTGGCAGACCCAGTACTTC. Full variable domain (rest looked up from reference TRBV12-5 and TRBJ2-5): DARVTQTPRHKVTEMGQEVTMRCQPILGHNTVFWYRQTMMQGLELLAYFRNRAPLDDSGMPKDRFSAEMPDATLATLKIQPSEPRDSAVYFCASAPGRGPWQTQYFGPGTRLLVL.

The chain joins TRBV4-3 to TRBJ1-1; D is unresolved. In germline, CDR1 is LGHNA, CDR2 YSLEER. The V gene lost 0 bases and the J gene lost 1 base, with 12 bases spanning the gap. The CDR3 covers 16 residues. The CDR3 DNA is TGCGCCAGCAGCCAAGATCGGTTTAACCCGAACACTGAAGCTTTCTTT. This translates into CASSQDRFNPNTEAFF.

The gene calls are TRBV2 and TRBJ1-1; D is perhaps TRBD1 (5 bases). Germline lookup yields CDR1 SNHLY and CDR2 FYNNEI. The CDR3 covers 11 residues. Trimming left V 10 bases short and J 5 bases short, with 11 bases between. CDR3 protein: CATVRGTEAFF. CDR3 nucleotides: TGTGCCACGGTAAGGGGAACTGAAGCTTTCTTT.

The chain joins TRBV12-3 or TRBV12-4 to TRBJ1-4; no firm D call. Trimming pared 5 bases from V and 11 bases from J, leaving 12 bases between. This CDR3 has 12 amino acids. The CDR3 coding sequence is TGTGCCAGCAGTACTGACGGCGAGAAACTGTTTTTT. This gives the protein CASSTDGEKLFF.

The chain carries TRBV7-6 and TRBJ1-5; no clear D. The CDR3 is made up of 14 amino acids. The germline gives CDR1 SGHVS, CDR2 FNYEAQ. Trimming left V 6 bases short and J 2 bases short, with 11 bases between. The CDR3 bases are TGTGCCAGCAGTTCAAGGTCGGGCAATCAGCCCCAGCATTTT. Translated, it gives CASSSRSGNQPQHF.

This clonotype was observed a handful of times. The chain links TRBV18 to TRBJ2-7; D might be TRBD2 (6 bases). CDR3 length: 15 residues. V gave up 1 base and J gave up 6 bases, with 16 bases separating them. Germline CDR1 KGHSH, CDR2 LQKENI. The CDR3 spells CASSPRDSKKGEQYF. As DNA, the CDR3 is TGTGCCAGCTCACCACGGGACTCCAAGAAGGGCGAGCAGTACTTC.

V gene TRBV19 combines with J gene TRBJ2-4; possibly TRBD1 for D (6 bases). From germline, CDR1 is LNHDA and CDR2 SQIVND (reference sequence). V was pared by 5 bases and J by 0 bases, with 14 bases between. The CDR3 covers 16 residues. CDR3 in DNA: TGTGCCAGTAGTGTAGGGCTACAGGGAGCCAAAAACATTCAGTACTTC. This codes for CASSVGLQGAKNIQYF.

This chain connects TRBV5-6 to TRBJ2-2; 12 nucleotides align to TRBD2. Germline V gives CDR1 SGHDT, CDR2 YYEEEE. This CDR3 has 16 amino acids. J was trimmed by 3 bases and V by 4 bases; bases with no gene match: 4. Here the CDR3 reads CASSLGLAGYTGELFF. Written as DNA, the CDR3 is TGTGCCAGCAGCCTTGGACTAGCGGGATACACCGGGGAGCTGTTTTTT.

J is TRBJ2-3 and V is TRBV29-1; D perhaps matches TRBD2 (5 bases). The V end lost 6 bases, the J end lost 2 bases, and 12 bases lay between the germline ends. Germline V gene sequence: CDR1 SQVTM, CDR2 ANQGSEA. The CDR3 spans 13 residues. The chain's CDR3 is CSVDGLFTDTQYF. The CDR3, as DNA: TGCAGCGTGGACGGACTTTTCACAGATACGCAGTATTTT.

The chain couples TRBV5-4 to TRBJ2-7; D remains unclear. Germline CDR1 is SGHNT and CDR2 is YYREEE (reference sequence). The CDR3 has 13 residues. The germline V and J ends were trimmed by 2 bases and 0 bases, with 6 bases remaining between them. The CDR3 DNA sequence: TGTGCCAGCAGCTTCGACACCTCCTACGAGCAGTACTTC. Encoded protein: CASSFDTSYEQYF.

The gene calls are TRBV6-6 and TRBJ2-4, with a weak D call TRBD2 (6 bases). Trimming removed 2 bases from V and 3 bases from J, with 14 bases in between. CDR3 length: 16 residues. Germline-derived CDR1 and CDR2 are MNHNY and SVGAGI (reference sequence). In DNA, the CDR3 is TGTGCCAGCAGTTACATGAGTGTGGGGGGCAAAAACATTCAGTACTTC. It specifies CASSYMSVGGKNIQYF.